The rows below give T cell receptor beta chains drawn from one sample of a study of T-cell reconstitution after alpha-beta-depleted transplantation in children. TCRdb ran MiXCR on the PCR reads and lists one entry per CDR3 protein. This repertoire shows some 150,000 distinct CDR3 sequences, 8% to 10% found once; its top ten account for about a sixth. Sequences were derived from PBMCs, mostly from graft donor cells, sampled 180 days after TCRalphabeta/CD19-depleted stem cell transplant. These receptors were taken from a female patient aged 2-9 years who had a stem cell transplant for congenital amegakaryocytic thrombocytopenia, so the T cells may come from the graft donor. Both conserved end residues are part of each CDR3. The order of the fields is V gene, clone size, J gene, D gene, CDR3 protein, CDR3 DNA. A D gene is named only where the DNA matches it firmly. Clone size is shown for a subset of rows, as once, few, many or a class of expanded clone.

>TRBV5-1|NA|TRBJ2-7|NA
CASSLGRGALIGEQYF
TGCGCCAGCAGCTTGGGCAGGGGAGCCCTAATTGGCGAGCAGTACTTC
>TRBV20-1|NA|TRBJ1-2|NA
CSARSPRDGYTF
TGCAGTGCTAGATCCCCCAGGGATGGCTACACCTTC
>TRBV20-1|many|TRBJ2-7|NA
CSALPGLAYEQYF
TGCAGTGCCCTACCGGGTTTGGCCTACGAGCAGTACTTC
>TRBV28|NA|TRBJ2-2|NA
CASLSGGELFF
TGTGCCAGTCTTAGTGGCGGGGAGCTGTTTTTT
>TRBV4-3|few|TRBJ1-4|NA
CASSQVGDPPGKLFF
TGCGCCAGCAGCCAAGTGGGGGACCCGCCGGGAAAACTGTTTTTT
>TRBV28|few|TRBJ2-2|TRBD2
CASRLAGITGELLF
TGTGCCAGCAGACTAGCGGGGATCACCGGGGAGCTGCTTTTT
>TRBV5-4|many|TRBJ2-6|NA
CASITGSGANVLTF
TGTGCCAGTATTACAGGATCCGGGGCCAACGTCCTGACTTTC
>TRBV7-9|many|TRBJ2-5|TRBD2
CASSWRLAGTQETQYF
TGTGCCAGCAGTTGGAGACTAGCGGGGACCCAAGAGACCCAGTACTTC
>TRBV28|many|TRBJ2-2|NA
CASLAEHTGELFF
TGTGCCAGCTTAGCGGAACACACCGGGGAGCTGTTTTTT
>TRBV11-2|NA|TRBJ2-5|TRBD1
CASSVSPWDSPSRETQYF
TGTGCCAGCAGCGTATCCCCCTGGGACAGCCCTTCGAGGGAGACCCAGTACTTC
>TRBV5-8|few|TRBJ2-3|TRBD2
CASSPGLAGGLTDTQYF
TGTGCCAGCAGCCCTGGACTAGCGGGGGGACTCACAGATACGCAGTATTTT
>TRBV5-1|many|TRBJ2-1|NA
CASSLVDNEQFF
TGCGCCAGCAGCTTGGTAGACAATGAGCAGTTCTTC
>TRBV12-3/TRBV12-4|many|TRBJ1-2|NA
CASSLQGNGYTF
TGTGCCAGCAGTTTACAGGGGAATGGCTACACCTTC
>TRBV2|NA|TRBJ2-1|NA
CAFSFGKMAPGLYNEQFF
TGTGCCTTCAGTTTTGGTAAGATGGCGCCTGGGCTGTACAATGAGCAGTTCTTC
>TRBV24-1|few|TRBJ2-5|TRBD1
CATSDFPGTGGSETQYF
TGTGCCACCAGTGATTTTCCGGGGACAGGGGGTTCGGAGACCCAGTACTTC
>TRBV3-1|NA|TRBJ1-3|NA
CASSQGSYSGNTMYF
TGTGCCAGCAGCCAAGGCAGCTACTCTGGAAACACCATGTATTTT
>TRBV20-1|few|TRBJ2-7|NA
CSAPGVTYEQYF
TGCAGTGCGCCGGGGGTTACCTACGAGCAGTACTTC
>TRBV30|many|TRBJ1-1|TRBD1
CAWRTGLNTEAFF
TGTGCCTGGCGGACAGGATTGAACACTGAAGCTTTCTTT
>TRBV5-1|many|TRBJ1-1|NA
CASSLLLGENTEAFF
TGCGCCAGCAGCTTGCTCCTGGGCGAGAACACTGAAGCTTTCTTT
>TRBV4-1|NA|TRBJ2-1|TRBD2
CASSQESSSGRLNEQFF
TGCGCCAGCAGCCAAGAGAGTTCGAGCGGGAGGCTCAATGAGCAGTTCTTC
>TRBV12-3/TRBV12-4|once|TRBJ2-2|NA
CAGPRDGGELFF
TGTGCCGGACCAAGGGACGGCGGGGAGCTGTTTTTT
>TRBV10-3|many|TRBJ2-2|NA
CAISEIRGAGELFF
TGTGCCATCAGTGAAATCCGCGGGGCCGGGGAGCTGTTTTTT
>TRBV20-1|few|TRBJ2-3|NA
CSARDPRGYTDTQYF
TGCAGTGCTAGAGATCCGCGGGGTTACACAGATACGCAGTATTTT
>TRBV5-1|many|TRBJ1-6|NA
CASSLLSGYGSPLHF
TGCGCCAGCAGCTTGCTTTCAGGGTATGGCTCACCCCTCCACTTT
>TRBV12-3/TRBV12-4|many|TRBJ1-1|NA
CASSLGGHTEAFF
TGTGCCAGCAGTTTGGGGGGGCACACTGAAGCTTTCTTT
>TRBV20-1|NA|TRBJ2-7|TRBD2
CSATILAGEQYF
TGCAGTGCTACCATCCTAGCGGGCGAGCAGTACTTC
>TRBV4-3|many|TRBJ2-2|NA
CASSQEFRGRELFF
TGCGCCAGCAGCCAAGAGTTCCGGGGCCGGGAGCTGTTTTTT
>TRBV28|many|TRBJ2-1|NA
CASSSTRHVEQFF
TGTGCCAGCAGTTCAACACGGCACGTGGAGCAGTTCTTC
>TRBV7-9|NA|TRBJ2-5|TRBD2
CASSPQRGQETQYF
TGTGCCAGCAGCCCTCAGCGGGGACAAGAGACCCAGTACTTC
>TRBV18|many|TRBJ1-1|NA
CASSPRPTGSGTEAFF
TGTGCCAGCTCACCAAGGCCCACAGGGTCGGGGACTGAAGCTTTCTTT
>TRBV7-9|NA|TRBJ1-2|NA
CASSFGKADGYTF
TGTGCCAGCAGCTTCGGGAAGGCGGATGGCTACACCTTC
>TRBV7-2|many|TRBJ2-3|TRBD2
CASSTRLAGGWADTQYF
TGTGCCAGCAGCACAAGACTAGCGGGAGGGTGGGCAGATACGCAGTATTTT
>TRBV12-3/TRBV12-4|NA|TRBJ1-2|TRBD1
CASSFVQGAGRGRGDGYTF
TGTGCCAGCAGTTTTGTACAGGGGGCTGGCCGTGGTAGGGGCGATGGCTACACCTTC
>TRBV20-1|many|TRBJ2-1|NA
CSAFQSYDEQFF
TGCAGTGCTTTCCAAAGTTATGATGAGCAGTTCTTC
>TRBV5-1|few|TRBJ2-7|NA
CASSLVGISYEQYF
TGCGCCAGCAGCTTGGTGGGGATCTCCTACGAGCAGTACTTC
>TRBV18|few|TRBJ2-3|NA
CASSPPGSQGNTDTQYF
TGTGCCAGCTCACCACCGGGGAGTCAGGGGAACACAGATACGCAGTATTTT
>TRBV19|many|TRBJ2-1|NA
CASSRQWGSRYNEQFF
TGTGCCAGTAGCAGGCAGTGGGGGTCGAGGTACAATGAGCAGTTCTTC
>TRBV11-2|NA|TRBJ2-3|TRBD1
CASSEMQPSGQGLLF
TGTGCCAGCAGCGAAATGCAGCCGTCGGGACAGGGATTGTTATTT
>TRBV21-1|NA|TRBJ2-1|NA
CAKITRTSGSYNEQFF
TGTGCCAAAATTACCCGGACTAGTGGCTCCTACAATGAGCAGTTCTTC
>TRBV5-1|few|TRBJ1-2|NA
CASSLGAYGYTF
TGCGCCAGCAGCTTGGGAGCATATGGCTACACCTTC
>TRBV28|NA|TRBJ2-1|TRBD2
CASSFFAGTSGEQFF
TGTGCCAGCAGTTTCTTTGCCGGGACTAGCGGTGAGCAGTTCTTC
>TRBV12-3/TRBV12-4|many|TRBJ1-1|TRBD1
CASSLAPGQGEAFF
TGTGCCAGCAGTTTAGCCCCGGGACAGGGGGAAGCTTTCTTT
>TRBV5-4|NA|TRBJ2-1|NA
CASSLQVNEQFF
TGTGCCAGCAGCTTGCAGGTGAATGAGCAGTTCTTC
>TRBV7-9|many|TRBJ1-3|NA
CASSLDGGRSGNTIYF
TGTGCCAGCAGCTTAGATGGCGGACGCTCTGGAAACACCATATATTTT
>TRBV5-1|few|TRBJ1-4|NA
CASSLAGRDHEKLFF
TGCGCCAGCAGCTTGGCCGGCAGGGACCATGAAAAACTGTTTTTT
>TRBV28|few|TRBJ2-5|TRBD2
CASSFGYSGVQETQYF
TGTGCCAGCAGTTTCGGGTATAGCGGGGTTCAAGAGACCCAGTACTTC
>TRBV12-3/TRBV12-4|many|TRBJ2-7|NA
CASSLGRGEQYF
TGTGCCAGCAGTCTGGGACGTGGCGAGCAGTACTTC
>TRBV12-3/TRBV12-4|many|TRBJ1-1|TRBD1
CASIPMTGANTEAFF
TGTGCCAGCATCCCCATGACAGGGGCCAACACTGAAGCTTTCTTT
>TRBV20-1|few|TRBJ2-7|TRBD1
CSAKGQGIHEQYF
TGCAGTGCTAAGGGACAGGGGATCCACGAGCAGTACTTC
>TRBV5-5|many|TRBJ2-7|NA
CASSSTRHPRYEQYF
TGTGCCAGCAGCTCGACTAGACACCCTCGGTACGAGCAGTACTTC
>TRBV20-1|NA|TRBJ2-1|TRBD2
CSAKIAGGPVGEQFF
TGCAGTGCTAAGATAGCGGGGGGGCCAGTCGGTGAGCAGTTCTTC
>TRBV20-1|few|TRBJ2-1|TRBD1
CSASRDRGYNEQFF
TGCAGTGCCAGCCGGGACAGGGGCTACAATGAGCAGTTCTTC
>TRBV9|many|TRBJ2-3|TRBD2
CASSVGIQTSADTQYF
TGTGCCAGCAGCGTAGGAATCCAGACTAGCGCAGATACGCAGTATTTT
>TRBV5-1|many|TRBJ2-3|TRBD1
CASSATGDTQYF
TGCGCCAGCAGCGCGACAGGGGATACGCAGTATTTT
>TRBV12-3/TRBV12-4|many|TRBJ2-2|TRBD2
CASSLRGGRGTGELFF
TGTGCCAGCAGTTTACGGGGGGGCCGGGGCACCGGGGAGCTGTTTTTT
>TRBV5-1|medium-sized|TRBJ2-7|NA
CASSLEFRDGEQYF
TGCGCCAGCAGCTTGGAGTTCAGGGATGGCGAGCAGTACTTC
>TRBV20-1|NA|TRBJ1-4|NA
CSARGADRLNEKLFF
TGCAGTGCTAGAGGTGCGGACCGACTTAATGAAAAACTGTTTTTT
>TRBV6-1|many|TRBJ1-2|TRBD1
CASSVFGQGEVGYTF
TGTGCCAGCAGTGTCTTCGGACAGGGCGAAGTCGGCTACACCTTC
>TRBV10-3|many|TRBJ1-5|NA
CAISESNLDQPQHF
TGTGCCATCAGTGAGTCGAATCTAGACCAGCCCCAGCATTTT